The clone carrying this TCR beta chain has more than one count but fewer than ten. Its target is unknown. Each CDR3 protein gets one entry after TCRdb re-called the RT-PCR reads with MiXCR. This sample has hundreds of thousands of distinct CDR3 sequences, with 15% to 20% found just once. The entry originates in a study of response to subunit inactivated influenza vaccine. The CDR3 covers 14 residues. The germline V gene encodes CDR1 MNHEY and CDR2 SMNVEV (reference sequence). The junction had 6 bases not matched to a gene; V was cut back by 3 bases and J by 9 bases. Points from the study as a whole: T cells newly recruited by each seasonal influenza vaccination are few, the authors suggested.

The gene calls are TRBV27 and TRBJ2-1; 9 bases line up with TRBD2. This receptor was identified in a man between 50 and 59 years old who received an inactivated influenza vaccine. The sequenced sample was PBMCs from blood, obtained 4 to 6 days after vaccination. The CDR3 nucleotides are TGTGCCAGCAGTTTGGGCGGGAGGGCCGCTGAGCAGTTCTTC. Translated, it gives CASSLGGRAAEQFF.